A selection of T cell receptor beta chains follows, all from one sample in a study of CD8 T cells in ankylosing spondylitis. TCRdb re-analysed the 5' RACE reads in MiXCR, keeping a single row per CDR3 protein. The table has some 85,000 distinct CDR3 sequences, about 9% seen once. Sequencing input: blood, either unsorted or a sorted T cell fraction (not recorded which). The receptors were sampled from a male donor with ankylosing spondylitis. The conserved cysteine and the conserved F or W are not part of the CDR3 here.

v_gene: TRBV7-2; CDR3aa: ASSYFREQASEQF
v_gene: TRBV2; CDR3aa: ARKGQGARNEQF
v_gene: TRBV7-2; CDR3aa: ASSLPGQGANEQF
v_gene: TRBV20-1; CDR3aa: SARKQETQY
v_gene: TRBV18; CDR3aa: ASSPQDRGRNQPQH
v_gene: TRBV6-1; CDR3aa: ASSRDRGYQPQH
v_gene: TRBV19; CDR3aa: ASTSGYGYT
v_gene: TRBV19; CDR3aa: ASSIDSSGSSDEQF
v_gene: TRBV7-9; CDR3aa: ASSLGTGYEQY
v_gene: TRBV3-1; CDR3aa: ASSQREGFTEAF
v_gene: TRBV9; CDR3aa: ASIHPFGGRGYT
v_gene: TRBV11-2; CDR3aa: ASSLEGRSSYNEQF
v_gene: TRBV5-6; CDR3aa: ASSTGTSGRAYNEQF
v_gene: TRBV29-1; CDR3aa: STREGNTGELF
v_gene: TRBV2; CDR3aa: ASSGTVRTEAF
v_gene: TRBV10-3; CDR3aa: AISGQGGGLNTEAF
v_gene: TRBV15; CDR3aa: ATSRPGDSTDTQY
v_gene: TRBV27; CDR3aa: ASSSSTGLDTEAF
v_gene: TRBV12-3/TRBV12-4; CDR3aa: ASSIPRGTGRAKNIQY
v_gene: TRBV19; CDR3aa: ASRGQGDTGELF
v_gene: TRBV4-1; CDR3aa: ASSFRLDNEQF
v_gene: TRBV5-1; CDR3aa: ASTPWDSGANILT
v_gene: TRBV27; CDR3aa: ASSLKGQNYGYT
v_gene: TRBV29-1; CDR3aa: SVEEGLAETFSTDTQY
v_gene: TRBV10-3; CDR3aa: AISPTGASHYEQY
v_gene: TRBV20-1; CDR3aa: SASRRETDTQY
v_gene: TRBV19; CDR3aa: ATWGDMNTEAF
v_gene: TRBV27; CDR3aa: ASGDLKRASSYNEQF
v_gene: TRBV12-3/TRBV12-4; CDR3aa: ASSLRQNYGYT
v_gene: TRBV27; CDR3aa: ASSTRGGGGNNEQF
v_gene: TRBV13; CDR3aa: ASSSPQRSNEQF
v_gene: TRBV4-1; CDR3aa: ASTREGPTDTQY
v_gene: TRBV13; CDR3aa: ASSPWTSATDTQY
v_gene: TRBV9; CDR3aa: ASSHGLAADTQY
v_gene: TRBV7-9; CDR3aa: ASSSRDREKLF
v_gene: TRBV12-5; CDR3aa: ASAPGSGELF
v_gene: TRBV3-1; CDR3aa: ASSHETGNTGELF
v_gene: TRBV24-1; CDR3aa: ATSDFGQGRSTDTQY
v_gene: TRBV5-5; CDR3aa: ASSLGTSGELYNEQF
v_gene: TRBV12-3/TRBV12-4; CDR3aa: ASSFGLAGLPTVEQY
v_gene: TRBV29-1; CDR3aa: SVQGGSYNEQF
v_gene: TRBV5-1; CDR3aa: ASSLNRNTEAF
v_gene: TRBV7-2; CDR3aa: ASTERGGLGEQF